These T cell receptor beta chains were read from a single sample in a study of cytomegalovirus exposure and HLA in healthy donors. Profiled with immunoSEQ multiplex PCR; TCRdb holds only in-frame clones, not every one. The top ten hold about 2% of the sample, which has some 99,000 clones, roughly three quarters seen once. Sequencing was done on a sample of PBMCs. All receptors derive from a man aged 40-49 years in good health and CMV-seronegative. CDR3s include the opening cysteine and the closing phenylalanine or tryptophan. The D gene is left open where the match is weak. Part of the rows lack a size; the others show once, few, many or a class for expanded clones.

v_gene	abundance	d_gene	j_gene	CDR3nt	CDR3aa
TRBV6-1	few	TRBD1	TRBJ2-7	TGTGCCAGCAGTGAATTAGACAGGGACGGCGAGCAGTACTTC	CASSELDRDGEQYF
TRBV7-2	.	.	TRBJ1-5	TGTGCCAGCAGCTTGGGCGGGGGGGTAGGCAATCAGCCCCAGCATTTT	CASSLGGGVGNQPQHF
TRBV4-1	.	TRBD2	TRBJ2-1	TGCGCCAGCAGCCAAGAAAGGGGACTAGCGGTTAACAATGAGCAGTTCTTC	CASSQERGLAVNNEQFF
TRBV19	.	TRBD2	TRBJ2-3	TGTGCCAGTAGTATGATGGCTAGCGGGAGCACAGATACGCAGTATTTT	CASSMMASGSTDTQYF
TRBV9	few	TRBD2	TRBJ2-1	TGTGCCAGCAGCGTAGCTATACAGACTAGCGGGGGACACAATGAGCAGTTCTTC	CASSVAIQTSGGHNEQFF
TRBV5-5	.	TRBD2	TRBJ2-3	TGTGCCAGCAGCTCCTTAGCGGGGGCCCGCACAGATACGCAGTATTTT	CASSSLAGARTDTQYF
TRBV6-6	.	TRBD2	TRBJ2-2	TGTGCCAGCAGTCCGACTAGCGCGAACACCGGGGAGCTGTTTTTT	CASSPTSANTGELFF
TRBV7-9	once	.	TRBJ1-2	TGTGCCAGCAGCTTAGCGGCCAGGGTTAACTATGGCTACACCTTC	CASSLAARVNYGYTF
TRBV28	.	.	TRBJ2-1	TGTGCCAGCAGTTTAACAGGGGAGCAGTTCTTC	CASSLTGEQFF
TRBV7-3	.	.	TRBJ2-1	TGTGCCAGCAGCTCTAGTCGGGGAGGTCAGTTCTTC	CASSSSRGGQFF
TRBV6-4	.	TRBD2	TRBJ2-3	TGTGCCAGCAGTGGCGGGGGGGCCACAGATACGCAGTATTTT	CASSGGGATDTQYF
TRBV4-3	few	.	TRBJ1-2	TGCGCCAGCAGCTCGCGGGACTCTAACTATGGCTACACCTTC	CASSSRDSNYGYTF
TRBV9	few	.	TRBJ1-5	TGTGCCAGCAGCATTCCACCTCGGGGGGAACTCAATCAGCCCCAGCATTTT	CASSIPPRGELNQPQHF
TRBV11-2	.	.	TRBJ1-5	TGTGCCAGCAGCGCAGCGGGACAAGGGAATCAGCCCCAGCATTTT	CASSAAGQGNQPQHF
TRBV28	.	TRBD1	TRBJ1-2	TGTGCCAGCAGTGCGGACAGGGTGGGGGAGGTGTTGAACTATGGCTACACCTTC	CASSADRVGEVLNYGYTF
TRBV5-6	once	.	TRBJ2-2	TGTGCCAGCAGCTTGGGAGAGTACGGGGAGCTGTTTTTT	CASSLGEYGELFF
TRBV27	.	TRBD2	TRBJ2-5	TGTGCCAGCAGTTCGACTAGCGGGAGAGAGACCCAGTACTTC	CASSSTSGRETQYF
TRBV9	.	.	TRBJ2-3	TGTGCCAGCAGCGCGGTCGACCCCTCCCGCGCGGGACGAAGCACAGATACGCAGTATTTT	CASSAVDPSRAGRSTDTQYF
TRBV7-9	.	TRBD1	TRBJ1-2	TGTGCCAGCAGTATTACAGGGGGCAGAGGCTACACCTTC	CASSITGGRGYTF
TRBV7-9	.	.	TRBJ2-1	TGTGCCAGCAGCTTAGTTGCTCGGGGCTACAATGAGCAGTTCTTC	CASSLVARGYNEQFF
TRBV11-2	.	.	TRBJ2-2	TGTGCCAGCAGCTTAGTGGGGGGAGACACCGGGGAGCTGTTTTTT	CASSLVGGDTGELFF
TRBV6-1	once	.	TRBJ2-3	TGTGCCAGCAGTGATAAGCTCACAGATACGCAGTATTTT	CASSDKLTDTQYF
TRBV7-8	.	TRBD2	TRBJ2-7	TGTGCCAGCAGCTTACTAGGGGGGGCAGCCCTAGCGGGGTACTTC	CASSLLGGAALAGYF
TRBV7-8	.	.	TRBJ2-3	TGTGCCAGCAGCTTAGGGGGGGCAGATACGCAGTATTTT	CASSLGGADTQYF
TRBV18	.	.	TRBJ1-1	TGTGCCAGCTCACCACAAACCTCCGGAGCCGTGAACACTGAAGCTTTCTTT	CASSPQTSGAVNTEAFF
TRBV6-6	few	.	TRBJ1-5	TGTGCCAGCAGCCATACAAAGGACTTCCACGGAGGGCCCCAGCATTTT	CASSHTKDFHGGPQHF
TRBV19	.	TRBD1	TRBJ2-1	TGTGCCAGTGGGACAGGGGGGAGCTCCTACAATGAGCAGTTCTTC	CASGTGGSSYNEQFF
TRBV4-3	.	.	TRBJ1-6	TGCGCCAGCAGCCAAGATGGGCGGAGGAATTCACCCCTCCACTTT	CASSQDGRRNSPLHF
TRBV6-5	.	TRBD1	TRBJ2-7	TGTGCCAGCAGTTCCTCGGGACAGGGGGCCGACGAGCAGTACTTC	CASSSSGQGADEQYF
TRBV7-2	once	TRBD2	TRBJ2-7	TGTGCCAGCAGCTTAGGTACTAGCGTGGGAAGCTCCTACGAGCAGTACTTC	CASSLGTSVGSSYEQYF
TRBV6-6	once	.	TRBJ1-1	TGTGCCAGCAGGATGGGGCAGGCACTGAACACTGAAGCTTTCTTT	CASRMGQALNTEAFF
TRBV9	once	.	TRBJ2-2	TGTGCCAGCAGCGTAGCTTGGAGGGGTTCGAACACCGGGGAGCTGTTTTTT	CASSVAWRGSNTGELFF
TRBV28	.	TRBD1	TRBJ2-7	TGTGCCAGCCGCGACCACGACAGGGGTCGGTACGAGCAGTACTTC	CASRDHDRGRYEQYF
TRBV28	.	TRBD2	TRBJ2-5	TGTGCCAGCAGTTCGGGACTAGCGGGGGGGCTCGGAGAGACCCAGTACTTC	CASSSGLAGGLGETQYF
TRBV5-1	.	TRBD2	TRBJ2-7	TGCGCCAGCAGCTTGGGCCCGGGACTAGCGAATGAGCAGTACTTC	CASSLGPGLANEQYF
TRBV27	.	.	TRBJ2-7	TGTGCCAGCAGTCGCCCCGGACAGATCAACTACGAGCAGTACTTC	CASSRPGQINYEQYF
TRBV18	.	.	TRBJ2-7	TGTGCCAGCTCACCACCCAGCGGGCCTTACTCCTACGAGCAGTACTTC	CASSPPSGPYSYEQYF
TRBV7-3	.	.	TRBJ2-2	TGTGCCAGCAGCTTATTCGGGGGTGGTACCGGGGAGCTGTTTTTT	CASSLFGGGTGELFF
TRBV6-5	.	.	TRBJ2-7	TGTGCCAGCAGTTACTCGGGACAACTGAACCTTTACGAGCAGTACTTC	CASSYSGQLNLYEQYF
TRBV2	.	TRBD1	TRBJ2-3	TGTGCCAGCAGGAGGGACAGGGAAGGTATCGGTACGCAGTATTTT	CASRRDREGIGTQYF
TRBV28	once	.	TRBJ2-7	TGTGCCAGCAGGACGACCGGGACACCTTACTACGAGCAGTACTTC	CASRTTGTPYYEQYF
TRBV6-4	.	.	TRBJ1-1	TGTGCCAGCAGTCTGAGCCGGGACACTGAAGCTTTCTTT	CASSLSRDTEAFF
TRBV7-2	.	.	TRBJ1-4	TGTGCCAGCAGCCCCGGTTCAACTAATGAAAAACTGTTTTTT	CASSPGSTNEKLFF
TRBV29-1	.	.	TRBJ2-5	TGCAGCGTTCAGGGTTCTAGGGAGACCCAGTACTTC	CSVQGSRETQYF
TRBV30	.	TRBD1	TRBJ1-2	TGTGCCTGGAGTCTCCCCGGGACAGGGGGCGGTGGCTACACCTTC	CAWSLPGTGGGGYTF